This TCR beta chain was sequenced for a study of human T cells and chemical hapten exposure. Notes on the study in general: Significantly greater numbers of large CDR3 similarity clusters came from expanded TCRs than from controls.

MiXCR, applied by TCRdb to the RACE reads, yields one record per CDR3 protein. This table holds about 54,000 distinct CDR3 sequences, less than 10% found once. Germline CDR1 SGHVS, CDR2 FNYEAQ. This CDR3 is 13 amino acids long. Trimming pared 7 bases from V and 2 bases from J, leaving 11 bases between. On this clonotype: The antigen remains unidentified.

Time point given: patch test 2, 6 weeks after DPC sensitization. This sample's treatment: therapeutic diphenylcyclopropenone sensitization with weekly scalp DPC. Each patch-test visit's blood sample preceded patch application. The sequenced sample was whole blood, obtained in connection with sensitization to the hapten diphenylcyclopropenone (DPC). The receptor comes from a woman between 50 and 59 years old with alopecia areata. Some clones in this sample may be carry-over from other donors' samples. V gene TRBV7-6 combines with J gene TRBJ2-5; no firm D call. The DNA of the CDR3 is TGTGCCAGCACCCTCGGCCTGCAAGAGACCCAGTACTTC. Its translation is CASTLGLQETQYF.